Each of the 18 T cell receptor beta chains below was sequenced from the same sample in a study of CD8 T cells in ankylosing spondylitis. In TCRdb, the 5' RACE reads were re-called with MiXCR into one record per CDR3 protein. The sample has 200,000 to 300,000 distinct CDR3 sequences; about 10% are singletons. The specimen sequenced was blood, either unsorted or a sorted T cell fraction (not recorded which). The receptor source for this set is a male donor with ankylosing spondylitis or in good health (not recorded which).

This chain links TRBV20-1 with TRBJ1-3, with D unclear. Germline-derived CDR1 and CDR2 are DFQATT and SNEGSKA (reference sequence). Trimming removed 3 bases at V and 1 base at J, with 1 base between. The CDR3 has 11 amino acids. The CDR3 region is CSARSGNTIYF. Here the CDR3 DNA reads TGCAGTGCTAGGTCTGGAAACACCATATATTTT.

This clonotype has a count of ten or more. V usage is TRBV10-3 and J usage is TRBJ2-5, with D hard to call. With 0 bases removed from V and 2 bases from J, the gap between germline ends came to 10 bases. The CDR3 is 15 amino acids. The V gene's germline CDR1 is ENHRY and CDR2 SYGVKD. CDR3 DNA sequence: TGTGCCATCAGTGAGTCGGGCAGCTTACAAGAGACCCAGTACTTC. This codes for CAISESGSLQETQYF.

This clonotype occurred many times. J is TRBJ2-1 and V is TRBV5-4; D might be TRBD1 (6 bases). Per germline, CDR1 SGHNT and CDR2 YYREEE (reference sequence). The V end lost 3 bases, the J end lost 10 bases, and 17 bases lay between the germline ends. This CDR3 has 14 residues. The CDR3: CASSSEAGAREQFF. The CDR3 DNA reads as TGTGCCAGCAGCTCCGAGGCAGGGGCCAGGGAGCAGTTCTTC.

This clonotype was counted at least ten times. V is TRBV28 and J is TRBJ2-7; 9 bases are a match to TRBD2. The germline V gene encodes CDR1 MDHEN and CDR2 SYDVKM. The J segment lost 2 bases and the V segment lost 7 bases, leaving 3 bases of the junction unmatched. The CDR3 has 13 residues. This CDR3 is CASKGLAPYEQYF. DNA for the CDR3: TGTGCCAGCAAGGGACTAGCCCCCTACGAGCAGTACTTC.

This clonotype was seen at least ten times. This chain connects TRBV5-1 to TRBJ1-2; 9 bases align to TRBD1. Unmatched junction bases numbered 5, after V lost 3 bases and J lost 2 bases. Germline CDR1 is SGHRS and CDR2 is YFSETQ. The length of the CDR3 is 15 residues. The CDR3 nucleotides are TGCGCCAGCAGCTCCTCCGGACAGGGGAACTATGGCTACACCTTC. This sequence encodes CASSSSGQGNYGYTF.

This clonotype was observed many times. The chain couples TRBV12-3 or TRBV12-4 to TRBJ2-1; TRBD2 agrees at 8 bases. V lost 6 bases and J lost 0; bases outside the gene matches: 7. The CDR3 totals 16 residues. The DNA of the CDR3 is TGTGCCAGCAGGTCTAGCGGGTCCAGCTCCTACAATGAGCAGTTCTTC. Translation: CASRSSGSSSYNEQFF.

This clonotype has a handful of counts. The V call is TRBV12-3 or TRBV12-4, the J call TRBJ2-2; perhaps TRBD1 as D (5 bases). The CDR3 extends over 14 amino acids. V was shortened by 7 bases and J by 0 bases, with 9 bases between the two germline ends. CDR3 in DNA: TGTGCCAGCATCCCAGGGACGAACACCGGGGAGCTGTTTTTT. The encoded protein is CASIPGTNTGELFF.

This clonotype was seen many times. The J gene is TRBJ1-1, the V gene TRBV5-1, with TRBD1 as a possible D gene (6 bases). Germline CDR1 SGHRS, CDR2 YFSETQ. Trimming removed 2 bases from V and 8 bases from J, with 13 bases in between. This CDR3 spans 13 amino acids. The CDR3 here is CASSLDGGGEAFF. In DNA, the CDR3 is TGCGCCAGCAGCTTAGATGGGGGGGGCGAAGCTTTCTTT. The full variable domain, its missing parts supplied by reference TRBV5-1 and TRBJ1-1, is KAGVTQTPRYLIKTRGQQVTLSCSPISGHRSVSWYQQTPGQGLQFLFEYFSETQRNKGNFPGRFSGRQFSNSRSEMNVSTLELGDSALYLCASSLDGGGEAFFGQGTRLTVV.

In its sample, this clonotype was seen a few times. The gene calls are TRBV14 and TRBJ2-1; D is perhaps TRBD1 or TRBD2 (5 bases each). From germline, CDR1 is SGHDN and CDR2 FVKESK. The CDR3 has 20 amino acids. Trimming cost V 0 bases and J 6 bases, with 27 bases left between them. CDR3 in DNA: TGTGCCAGCAGCCAAGATGGGCATTTCCGGGGTCTGGACATTTCCAATGAGCAGTTCTTC. Translation: CASSQDGHFRGLDISNEQFF.

On this clonotype: Being one base from a much bigger clone, this may be a read error. J is TRBJ2-1 and V is TRBV10-3; D not certain. Germline CDR1 is ENHRY and CDR2 is SYGVKD. This CDR3 contains 12 residues. Written as DNA, the CDR3 is TGTGCCATCAGCCGGTCAGACAATGGGCAGTTCTTC. Encoded protein: CAISRSDNGQFF.

Ten or more counts support this clonotype. The chain uses TRBV4-2 and TRBJ1-3; D remains unclear. From germline, CDR1 is LGHNA and CDR2 YNFKEQ. Trimming stripped 0 bases from V and 6 bases from J, with 0 bases between. The CDR3 totals 11 residues. CDR3 bases: TGTGCCAGCAGCCAAGAAAACACCATATATTTT. Translating gives CASSQENTIYF.

This clonotype was seen at least ten times. The rearrangement joins TRBV3-1 to TRBJ2-3, with TRBD2 identical over 9 bases. CDR3 length equals 15 residues. Germline values: CDR1 LGHDT, CDR2 YNNKEL (reference sequence). After removal of 0 bases from V and 9 bases from J, the junction contained 7 bases not matched to a gene. The CDR3 region is CASSQDLGLAGTQYF. CDR3 DNA: TGTGCCAGCAGCCAAGATCTGGGACTAGCAGGAACGCAGTATTTT.

This clonotype was seen ten or more times. This chain joins TRBV6-5 and TRBJ2-2; unclear D gene. V was pared by 4 bases and J by 6 bases, with 6 bases between. This CDR3 comprises 12 residues. CDR1 is MNHEY, CDR2 SVGAGI, per germline. In nucleotides, the CDR3 is TGTGCCAGCAGTTCCTTACCCGGGGAGCTGTTTTTT. It specifies CASSSLPGELFF.

This clonotype showed up many times. This chain links TRBV5-1 with TRBJ2-3, with 7 nucleotides matching TRBD2. V lost 6 bases and J lost 2; bases outside the gene matches: 6. CDR1 is SGHRS and CDR2 is YFSETQ in the germline V gene. The CDR3 contains 14 residues. The CDR3 is CASTAGDYTDTQYF. The CDR3 coding sequence is TGCGCCAGCACGGCGGGGGATTACACAGATACGCAGTATTTT.

This clonotype was counted many times. This chain links TRBV7-9 with TRBJ2-7; 8 bases are shared with TRBD1. CDR1 SEHNR and CDR2 FQNEAQ come from the germline V gene (reference sequence). The CDR3 has 15 residues. The V and J ends lost 4 bases and 3 bases, in that order; junction bases with no gene match: 8. In nucleotides, the CDR3 is TGTGCCAGCAGCTCAGGGGGCTTGGCCCTCTACGAGCAGTACTTC. Its protein is CASSSGGLALYEQYF.

The table lists this clonotype with many counts. The rearrangement links TRBV7-6 to TRBJ2-1; tentatively, D is TRBD1 or TRBD2 (6 bases each). CDR1 and CDR2 (germline): SGHVS, FNYEAQ. V was cut by 5 bases and J by 6 bases, with 11 bases left in between. CDR3 length equals 13 residues. The CDR3: CASSPGGPNEQFF. In DNA form, the CDR3 reads TGTGCCAGCAGCCCCGGGGGCCCCAATGAGCAGTTCTTC.

This clonotype was picked up many times. The V call is TRBV12-3 or TRBV12-4, the J call TRBJ2-5, with 8 bases matching TRBD1. The CDR3 is 16 residues long. The ends lost 3 bases at V and 6 bases at J; junction bases unmatched: 12. This CDR3 reads CASSLGGTGGSKTQYF. The CDR3 DNA follows: TGTGCCAGCAGTTTGGGAGGAACAGGGGGTAGCAAGACCCAGTACTTC.

This clonotype was detected many times. The chain has TRBV3-1 and TRBJ2-2; 10 bases map to TRBD2. V lost 4 bases, J lost 8 bases, and 10 bases stayed unmatched. In germline, CDR1 is LGHDT, CDR2 YNNKEL (reference sequence). This CDR3 has 16 residues. CDR3 sequence: CASSPELAGQPGELFF. Written as DNA, the CDR3 is TGTGCCAGCAGCCCCGAACTAGCGGGGCAACCAGGGGAGCTGTTTTTT.